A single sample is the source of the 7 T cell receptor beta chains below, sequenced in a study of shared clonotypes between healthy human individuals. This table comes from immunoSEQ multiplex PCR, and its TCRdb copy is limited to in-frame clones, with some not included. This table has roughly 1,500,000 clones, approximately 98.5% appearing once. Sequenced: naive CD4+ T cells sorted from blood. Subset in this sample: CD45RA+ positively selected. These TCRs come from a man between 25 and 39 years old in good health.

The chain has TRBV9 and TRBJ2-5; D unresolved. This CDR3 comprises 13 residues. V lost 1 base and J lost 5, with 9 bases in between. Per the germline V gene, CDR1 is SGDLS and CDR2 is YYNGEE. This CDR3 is CASSVSSTETQYF. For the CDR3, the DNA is TGTGCCAGCAGCGTAAGTAGTACTGAGACCCAGTACTTC.

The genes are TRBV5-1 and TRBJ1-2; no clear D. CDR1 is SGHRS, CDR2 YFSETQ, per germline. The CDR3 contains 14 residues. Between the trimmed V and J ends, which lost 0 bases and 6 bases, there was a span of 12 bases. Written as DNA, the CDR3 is TGCGCCAGCAGCTTGGGCAGGAGGCCCCATGGCTACACCTTC. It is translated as CASSLGRRPHGYTF.

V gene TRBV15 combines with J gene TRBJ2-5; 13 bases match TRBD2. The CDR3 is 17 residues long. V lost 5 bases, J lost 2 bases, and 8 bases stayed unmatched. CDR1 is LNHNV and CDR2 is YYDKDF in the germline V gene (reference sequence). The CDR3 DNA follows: TGTGCCACCAGCCCCCGGACTAGCGGGAGAGGGCAAGAGACCCAGTACTTC. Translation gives CATSPRTSGRGQETQYF.

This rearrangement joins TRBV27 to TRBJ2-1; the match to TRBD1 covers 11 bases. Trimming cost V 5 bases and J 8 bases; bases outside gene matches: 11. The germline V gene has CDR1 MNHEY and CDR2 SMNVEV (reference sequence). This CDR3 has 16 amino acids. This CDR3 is CASSPVRDRGKYEQFF. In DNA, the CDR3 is TGTGCCAGCAGTCCTGTCCGGGACAGGGGGAAGTATGAGCAGTTCTTC.

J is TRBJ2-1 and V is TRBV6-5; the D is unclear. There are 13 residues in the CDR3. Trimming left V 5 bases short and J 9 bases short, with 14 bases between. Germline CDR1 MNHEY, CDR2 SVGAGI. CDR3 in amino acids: CASSLFLLGEQFF. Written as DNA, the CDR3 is TGTGCCAGCAGTCTGTTCCTTCTGGGTGAGCAGTTCTTC.

The CDR3 region is CAWSVHLGARGNEQFF. The CDR3, as DNA: TGTGCCTGGAGTGTACATCTGGGGGCGAGGGGCAATGAGCAGTTCTTC. The V and J genes are TRBV30 and TRBJ2-1; possible D gene TRBD1, 6 bases. CDR3 size: 16 residues. Germline CDR1 and CDR2: GTSNPN and SVGIG (reference sequence). V gave up 0 bases and J gave up 6 bases, with 18 bases separating them.

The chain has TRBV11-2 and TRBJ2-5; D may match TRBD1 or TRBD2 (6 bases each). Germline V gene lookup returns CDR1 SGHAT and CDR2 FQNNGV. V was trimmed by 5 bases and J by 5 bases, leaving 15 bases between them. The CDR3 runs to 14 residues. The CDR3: CASSPGRGGETQYF. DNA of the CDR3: TGTGCCAGCAGCCCCGGCCGAGGGGGGGAGACCCAGTACTTC. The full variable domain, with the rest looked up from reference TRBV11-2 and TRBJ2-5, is EAGVAQSPRYKIIEKRQSVAFWCNPISGHATLYWYQQILGQGPKLLIQFQNNGVVDDSQLPKDRFSAERLKGVDSTLKIQPAKLEDSAVYLCASSPGRGGETQYFGPGTRLLVL.